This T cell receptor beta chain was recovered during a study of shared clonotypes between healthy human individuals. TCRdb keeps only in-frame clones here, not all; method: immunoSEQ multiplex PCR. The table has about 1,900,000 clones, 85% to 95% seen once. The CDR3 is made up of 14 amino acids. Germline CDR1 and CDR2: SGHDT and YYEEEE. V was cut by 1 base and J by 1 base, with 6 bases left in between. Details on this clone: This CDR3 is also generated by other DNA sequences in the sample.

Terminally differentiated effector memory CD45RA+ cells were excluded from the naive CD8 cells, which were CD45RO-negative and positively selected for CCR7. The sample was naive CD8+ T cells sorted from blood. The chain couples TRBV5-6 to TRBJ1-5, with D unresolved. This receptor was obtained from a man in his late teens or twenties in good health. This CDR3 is CASSLLASNQPQHF. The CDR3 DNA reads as TGTGCCAGCAGCTTGTTAGCCAGCAATCAGCCCCAGCATTTT.